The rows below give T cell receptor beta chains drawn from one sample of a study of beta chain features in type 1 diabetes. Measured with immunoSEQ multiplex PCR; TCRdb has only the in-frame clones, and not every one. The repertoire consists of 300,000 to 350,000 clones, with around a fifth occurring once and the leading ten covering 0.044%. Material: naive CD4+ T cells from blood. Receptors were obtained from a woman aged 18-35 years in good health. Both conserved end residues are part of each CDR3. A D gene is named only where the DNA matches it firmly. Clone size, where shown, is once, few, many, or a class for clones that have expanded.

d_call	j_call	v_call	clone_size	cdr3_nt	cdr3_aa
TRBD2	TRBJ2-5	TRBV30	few	TGTGCCTGGAGTGTACATAGCGGGAGGGAGACCCAGTACTTC	CAWSVHSGRETQYF
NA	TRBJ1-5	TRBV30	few	TGTGCCTGGAGCACCTTGGAGGGCCAGCCCCAGCATTTT	CAWSTLEGQPQHF
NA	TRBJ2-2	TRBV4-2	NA	TGTGCCAGCAGCCATCACGGGGGGCCTCAGAACACCGGGGAGCTGTTTTTT	CASSHHGGPQNTGELFF
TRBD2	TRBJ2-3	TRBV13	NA	TGTGCCAGCAGCTTAAGTCTAGCGGGGGGCGGGTCAGATACGCAGTATTTT	CASSLSLAGGGSDTQYF
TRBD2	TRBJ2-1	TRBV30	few	TGTGCCTGGAGTCACGAGCGGGAGGGCCTTGGGAATGAGCAGTTCTTC	CAWSHEREGLGNEQFF
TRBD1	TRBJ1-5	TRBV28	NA	TGTGCCAGCTGCCCGGGACAGGGGTCAGGCCAGCCCCAGCATTTT	CASCPGQGSGQPQHF
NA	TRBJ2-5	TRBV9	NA	TGTGCCAGCAGCGTATCGGACCAAGAGACCCAGTACTTC	CASSVSDQETQYF
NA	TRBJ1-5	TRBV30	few	TGTGCCTGGAGTGTACGCGGGGGAGGGAATCAGCCCCAGCATTTT	CAWSVRGGGNQPQHF
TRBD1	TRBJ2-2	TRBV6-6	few	TGTGCCAGCAGCCTCCTACAGGGGGCTACCGGGGAGCTGTTTTTT	CASSLLQGATGELFF
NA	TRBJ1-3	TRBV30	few	TGTGCCTCTTCGACAGGTTTGAGCTCTGGAAACACCATATATTTT	CASSTGLSSGNTIYF
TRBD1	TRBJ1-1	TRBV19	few	TGTGCCAGTAGTCCTATGGACAGGGTGGGCACTGAAGCTTTCTTT	CASSPMDRVGTEAFF
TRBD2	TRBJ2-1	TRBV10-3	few	TGTGCCGTCAACACGGGCGGGGGGGACAATGAGCAGTTCTTC	CAVNTGGGDNEQFF
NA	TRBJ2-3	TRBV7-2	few	TGTGCCAGCAGCTTAGATGGAGGGAGCACAGATACGCAGTATTTT	CASSLDGGSTDTQYF
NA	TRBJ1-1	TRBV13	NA	TGTGCCAGCAGCTTAGCTACTGAAGCTTTCTTT	CASSLATEAFF
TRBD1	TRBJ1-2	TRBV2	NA	TGTGCCAGCACATCCGAAACAGGGGGTAGCTACACCTTC	CASTSETGGSYTF
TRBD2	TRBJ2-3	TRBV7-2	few	TGTGCCAGCAGCGCGTCTAGCGGGGGGGCGTTGACAGATACGCAGTATTTT	CASSASSGGALTDTQYF
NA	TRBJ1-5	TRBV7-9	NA	TGTGCCAGCAGCTTTGAGGGAGATCAGCCCCAGCATTTT	CASSFEGDQPQHF
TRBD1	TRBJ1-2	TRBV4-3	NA	TGCGCCAGCAGCCAAGATGAGGCTGACAGGGGTGGCTACACCTTC	CASSQDEADRGGYTF
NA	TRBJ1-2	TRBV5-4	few	TGTGCCAGCAGCCCGGGACATAGCTATGGCTACACCTTC	CASSPGHSYGYTF
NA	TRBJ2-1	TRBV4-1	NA	TGCGCCAGCAGCCACATCCCGGGACTGAGGCTTTACAATGAGCAGTTCTTC	CASSHIPGLRLYNEQFF
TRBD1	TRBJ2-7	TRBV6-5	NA	TGTGCCAGCAGTTATAGCACAGGGGGCTACGAGCAGTACTTC	CASSYSTGGYEQYF
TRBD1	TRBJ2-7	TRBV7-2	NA	TGTGCCAGCAGCTTAGGCAGGGGGCCCTACGAGCAGTACTTC	CASSLGRGPYEQYF
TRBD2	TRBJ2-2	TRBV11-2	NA	TGTGCCAGCAGCTTAGATCCAAGCGGGAGGGCCGGGGAGCTGTTTTTT	CASSLDPSGRAGELFF
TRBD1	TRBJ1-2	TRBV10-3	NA	TGTGCCATCAGCCCGGGACAGGGTCACTATGGCTACACCTTC	CAISPGQGHYGYTF
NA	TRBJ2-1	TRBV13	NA	TGTGCCAGCAGCTCCGTGAGCGGGCGCTCCTACAATGAGCAGTTCTTC	CASSSVSGRSYNEQFF
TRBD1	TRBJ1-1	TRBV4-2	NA	TGTGCCAGCAGCCAAGACACAGGGGGGAACACTGAAGCTTTCTTT	CASSQDTGGNTEAFF
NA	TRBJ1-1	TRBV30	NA	TGTGCCTGGACCTCCGGCGGGGTCACTGAAGCTTTCTTT	CAWTSGGVTEAFF
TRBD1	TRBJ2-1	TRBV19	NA	TGTGCCAGTAGTACCGAGGGACAGGGGATTGATGAGCAGTTCTTC	CASSTEGQGIDEQFF
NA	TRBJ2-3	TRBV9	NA	TGTGCCAGCAGCAGGGGTGTGGCAGATACGCAGTATTTT	CASSRGVADTQYF
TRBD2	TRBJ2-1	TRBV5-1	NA	TGCGCCAGCAGCTTGGCCCCACTAGCGGGGGGGCCTGATGAGCAGTTCTTC	CASSLAPLAGGPDEQFF
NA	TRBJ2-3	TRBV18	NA	TGTGCCAGCTCACCACCGTGGGGGGGCGAAGATACGCAGTATTTT	CASSPPWGGEDTQYF
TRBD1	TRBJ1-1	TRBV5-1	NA	TGCGCCAGCAGCTTGGGGGACAGGGGATCCGAAGCTTTCTTT	CASSLGDRGSEAFF
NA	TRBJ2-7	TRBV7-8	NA	TGTGCCAGCAGCTTAGAGTTCTCCCTTGGGCGCTCCTACGAGCAGTACTTC	CASSLEFSLGRSYEQYF
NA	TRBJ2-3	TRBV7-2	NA	TGTGCCAGCAGCTACCAGACAGGTGTAGCAGATACGCAGTATTTT	CASSYQTGVADTQYF
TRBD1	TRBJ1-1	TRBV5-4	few	TGTGCCAGCAGCGGGACAGGGGGCAAGATTACTGAAGCTTTCTTT	CASSGTGGKITEAFF
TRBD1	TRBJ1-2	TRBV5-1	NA	TGCGCCAGCACCACGGGGACAGGGGGCGGCTATGGCTACACCTTC	CASTTGTGGGYGYTF
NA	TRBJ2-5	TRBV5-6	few	TGTGCCAGCAGCTTGGCCGAGGAGACCCAGTACTTC	CASSLAEETQYF